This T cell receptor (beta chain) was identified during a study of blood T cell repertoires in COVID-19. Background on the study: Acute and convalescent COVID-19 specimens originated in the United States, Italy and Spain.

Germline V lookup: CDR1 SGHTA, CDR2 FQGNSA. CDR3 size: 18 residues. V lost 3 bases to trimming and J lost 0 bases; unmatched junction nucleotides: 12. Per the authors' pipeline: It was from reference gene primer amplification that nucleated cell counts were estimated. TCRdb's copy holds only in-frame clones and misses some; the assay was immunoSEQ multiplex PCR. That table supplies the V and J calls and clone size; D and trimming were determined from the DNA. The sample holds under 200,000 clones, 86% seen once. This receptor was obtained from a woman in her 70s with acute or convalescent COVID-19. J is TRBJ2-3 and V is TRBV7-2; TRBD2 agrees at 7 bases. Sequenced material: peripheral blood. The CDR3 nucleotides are TGTGCCAGCAGCTTCAGGCTAGCGGTTTACACTAGCACAGATACGCAGTATTTT. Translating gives CASSFRLAVYTSTDTQYF.